These T cell receptor beta chains were read from a single sample in a study of blood T cell repertoires in COVID-19. The assay was immunoSEQ multiplex PCR, and TCRdb's table has in-frame clones only and misses some. The table lists 300,000 or so clones, roughly 90% of them singletons, with approximately 2% in the top ten. Sequencing input: peripheral blood. The receptors were gathered from a woman aged 30 to 39 with COVID-19, enrolled during active disease. The CDR3 runs from the conserved cysteine through the conserved F or W. The D gene is left open where the match is weak.

V gene: TRBV6-5
D gene: TRBD2
J gene: TRBJ2-7
CDR3 DNA: TGTGCCAGCAGTTACTCGACTAGCGGAGATTACGAGCAGTACTTC
CDR3 protein: CASSYSTSGDYEQYF

V gene: TRBV5-1
D gene: TRBD2
J gene: TRBJ2-7
CDR3 DNA: TGCGCCAGCAGCTTGGGACTAGCTCACTACGAGCAGTACTTC
CDR3 protein: CASSLGLAHYEQYF

V gene: TRBV11-2
D gene: TRBD1
J gene: TRBJ2-5
CDR3 DNA: TGTGCCAGCAGCCCCGGGACAGGGGTAAGGGAGACCCAGTACTTC
CDR3 protein: CASSPGTGVRETQYF

V gene: TRBV27
D gene: NA
J gene: TRBJ2-3
CDR3 DNA: TGTGCCAGCAGTTTAAGGAGGGGACAGCGGACTAGCACAGATACGCAGTATTTT
CDR3 protein: CASSLRRGQRTSTDTQYF

V gene: TRBV7-4
D gene: TRBD2
J gene: TRBJ2-1
CDR3 DNA: TGTGCCAGCAGCTTAGAACTAGCGGGAGGTCTCGGCAATGAGCAGTTCTTC
CDR3 protein: CASSLELAGGLGNEQFF

V gene: TRBV5-4
D gene: TRBD2
J gene: TRBJ2-1
CDR3 DNA: TGTGCCAGCAGCTTGGTGGCTAGCGGTCAGGACAATGAGCAGTTCTTC
CDR3 protein: CASSLVASGQDNEQFF

V gene: TRBV4-2
D gene: TRBD2
J gene: TRBJ2-3
CDR3 DNA: TGTGCCAGCGTAGGGCTAGCGGAAACAGATACGCAGTATTTT
CDR3 protein: CASVGLAETDTQYF

V gene: TRBV10-2
D gene: NA
J gene: TRBJ1-3
CDR3 DNA: TGCGCCAGCAGTGACCCAGGGCTTGGGTCTGGAAACACCATATATTTT
CDR3 protein: CASSDPGLGSGNTIYF

V gene: TRBV14
D gene: NA
J gene: TRBJ1-5
CDR3 DNA: TGTGCCAGCAGCCAAGCACAGGGCTTCAATCAGCCCCAGCATTTT
CDR3 protein: CASSQAQGFNQPQHF

V gene: TRBV9
D gene: TRBD2
J gene: TRBJ2-2
CDR3 DNA: TGTGCCAGCAGCGTAACGAGCGGGAGCGCCGGGGAGCTGTTTTTT
CDR3 protein: CASSVTSGSAGELFF

V gene: TRBV9
D gene: NA
J gene: TRBJ2-6
CDR3 DNA: TGTGCCAGCAGCGTAGGGGCAGCTAACTCTGGGGCCAACGTCCTGACTTTC
CDR3 protein: CASSVGAANSGANVLTF

V gene: TRBV5-4
D gene: NA
J gene: TRBJ1-4
CDR3 DNA: TGTGCCAGCAGCTTGGACAGGGCAACTAATGAAAAACTGTTTTTT
CDR3 protein: CASSLDRATNEKLFF

V gene: TRBV18
D gene: NA
J gene: TRBJ1-2
CDR3 DNA: TGTGCCAGCTCACCATTCGCTATTACGAGATTAGCGGGGGGAAACTCCTATGGCTACACCTTC
CDR3 protein: CASSPFAITRLAGGNSYGYTF

V gene: TRBV6-1
D gene: NA
J gene: TRBJ1-2
CDR3 DNA: TGTGCCAGCAGTGAATCCGTTTTCTATGGCTACACCTTC
CDR3 protein: CASSESVFYGYTF

V gene: TRBV28
D gene: TRBD2
J gene: TRBJ2-1
CDR3 DNA: TGTGCCAGCAGTGGTACCGGGACTACTGTTCGCAATGAGCAGTTCTTC
CDR3 protein: CASSGTGTTVRNEQFF

V gene: TRBV3-1/TRBV3-2
D gene: TRBD2
J gene: TRBJ2-1
CDR3 DNA: TGTGCCAGCAGCCAAGATCTCAGCGGGGGGCATGAGCAGTTCTTC
CDR3 protein: CASSQDLSGGHEQFF

V gene: TRBV18
D gene: TRBD1
J gene: TRBJ2-7
CDR3 DNA: TGTGCCAGCTCACCCGTCGACAGGGTCTACGAGCAGTACTTC
CDR3 protein: CASSPVDRVYEQYF

V gene: TRBV5-1
D gene: TRBD1
J gene: TRBJ1-2
CDR3 DNA: TGCGCCAGCAGCATAGGACAGGCTAACTATGGCTACACCTTC
CDR3 protein: CASSIGQANYGYTF

V gene: TRBV3-1/TRBV3-2
D gene: TRBD1
J gene: TRBJ2-1
CDR3 DNA: TGTGCCAGCAGCCAGACACTAGGACAGGTGATCTACAATGAGCAGTTCTTC
CDR3 protein: CASSQTLGQVIYNEQFF

V gene: TRBV29-1
D gene: TRBD1
J gene: TRBJ2-7
CDR3 DNA: TGCAGCGTACTTGACAGGGGGTCAAGCTCCTACGAGCAGTACTTC
CDR3 protein: CSVLDRGSSSYEQYF